The 4 T cell receptor beta chains below come from one sample, sequenced in a study of blood T cells in healthy people across ages. A second about 7 to 12 cycle PCR used barcoded and J-beta primers. One entry per CDR3 protein, called by TCRdb with MiXCR from the 5' RACE reads. The repertoire holds around 870,000 distinct CDR3 sequences, 29% seen once, with 15% to 20% in the top ten. Source material: blood. Source of these receptors: a woman aged 80 or over in good health.

The table lists this clonotype with many counts. The CDR3 bases are TGTGCCAGCAGCCAAAACTTTGGCGACAGGAGGATCTACGAGCAGTACTTC. Its translation: CASSQNFGDRRIYEQYF. This chain connects TRBV14 to TRBJ2-7, with D tentatively TRBD1 (6 bases). The CDR3 covers 17 residues. V was shortened by 2 bases and J by 3 bases, with 20 bases between the two germline ends. Germline V CDR1 and CDR2: SGHDN, FVKESK.

This clonotype has a handful of counts. The V call is TRBV11-2, the J call TRBJ2-7; maybe TRBD1 (6 bases). The V gene's germline CDR1 is SGHAT and CDR2 FQNNGV. The CDR3 is 15 amino acids. V was trimmed by 5 bases and J by 1 base, leaving 15 bases between them. The CDR3 region is CASSPTPGASYEQYF. CDR3 bases: TGTGCCAGCAGCCCCACTCCAGGGGCGTCCTACGAGCAGTACTTC.

V and J are TRBV11-2 and TRBJ1-1; the D is unclear. Germline lookup yields CDR1 SGHAT and CDR2 FQNNGV. Trimming removed 8 bases at V and 0 bases at J, with 13 bases between. CDR3 length: 14 residues. The CDR3 here is CASASPPLNTEAFF. The DNA for the CDR3 is TGTGCCAGCGCGTCCCCCCCTCTGAACACTGAAGCTTTCTTT.

The V call is TRBV29-1, the J call TRBJ1-3, with D tentatively TRBD1 (6 bases). V was pared by 1 base and J by 4 bases, with 11 bases between. The germline V gene encodes CDR1 SQVTM and CDR2 ANQGSEA. The CDR3 runs 14 residues. The CDR3, as DNA: TGCAGCGTTGAAGGGACAGACGGAGGAAACACCATATATTTT. Translation: CSVEGTDGGNTIYF.